These 27 T cell receptor beta chains came from one sample sequenced in a study of CD8+CD57+ T cells in acquired aplastic anemia. Investigators profiled TCR beta VDJ and CDR3 from genomic DNA template. TCRdb ran MiXCR on the reads and lists one entry per CDR3 protein. The sample records over 250,000 distinct CDR3 sequences, about three fifths being singletons. The authors sequenced patients whose flow cytometry had shown CD8+CD57+ cell expansion. The sample was sorted CD4+, CD8+, or CD8+CD57+ T cells (not recorded which) from PBMCs. The receptors stem from a human donor with aplastic anemia.

The gene calls are TRBV19 and TRBJ1-2; 9 bases are shared with TRBD1. V lost 5 bases to trimming and J lost 8 bases; unmatched junction nucleotides: 9. Looked up from germline, CDR1 is LNHDA and CDR2 is SQIVND (reference sequence). This CDR3 has 14 residues. This CDR3 is CASSDFWTGEGYTF. The CDR3 coding sequence is TGTGCCAGTAGTGATTTCTGGACAGGGGAAGGCTACACCTTC.

This chain joins TRBV19 and TRBJ2-5; 9 bases agree with TRBD2. This CDR3 comprises 12 residues. V was clipped by 6 bases and J by 5 bases; unmatched bases: 1. CDR1 LNHDA and CDR2 SQIVND come from the germline V gene (reference sequence). CDR3 DNA sequence: TGTGCCAGTAGACTAGCGGGTGAGACCCAGTACTTC. Its translation: CASRLAGETQYF.

The chain has TRBV10-3 and TRBJ2-5, with D possibly matching TRBD1 (6 bases). The CDR3 totals 14 residues. CDR1 and CDR2 from the germline V gene are ENHRY and SYGVKD. V lost 4 bases, J lost 5 bases, and 14 bases lay in between. The chain's CDR3 is CAISVSRQGETQYF. The CDR3 nucleotides are TGTGCCATCAGTGTGAGTAGGCAGGGGGAGACCCAGTACTTC.

The CDR3 loop is CASNRGQSYEQYF. As DNA, the CDR3 is TGTGCCAGCAACAGGGGACAGTCCTACGAGCAGTACTTC. The chain carries TRBV2 and TRBJ2-7; 7 nucleotides agree with TRBD1. V trimming: 7 bases; J trimming: 1 base; junction bases outside the gene matches: 4. Germline V gives CDR1 SNHLY, CDR2 FYNNEI. The CDR3 totals 13 residues. Full variable domain (missing parts from reference TRBV2 and TRBJ2-7): EPEVTQTPSHQVTQMGQEVILRCVPISNHLYFYWYRQILGQKVEFLVSFYNNEISEKSEIFDDQFSVERPDGSNFTLKIRSTKLEDSAMYFCASNRGQSYEQYFGPGTRLTVT.

This clonotype was detected many times. This rearrangement joins TRBV5-8 to TRBJ1-1, with 8 positions matching TRBD1. With V trimmed by 5 bases and J by 1 base, 4 bases remained unmatched. The germline gives CDR1 SGHTS, CDR2 YDEGEE. This CDR3 region has 14 residues. The CDR3 here is CASSRTGPNTEAFF. DNA of the CDR3: TGTGCCAGCAGTCGGACAGGGCCGAACACTGAAGCTTTCTTT. Using reference TRBV5-8 and TRBJ1-1 for the parts outside the CDR3, the full variable domain is EAGVTQSPTHLIKTRGQQATLRCSPISGHTSVYWYQQALGLGLQFLLWYDEGEERNRGNFPPRFSGRQFPNYSSELNVNALELEDSALYLCASSRTGPNTEAFFGQGTRLTVV.

V gene TRBV10-3 combines with J gene TRBJ2-2; 8 bases line up with TRBD2. The germline gives CDR1 ENHRY, CDR2 SYGVKD. Trimming took 4 bases from V and 5 from J; bases not matched to a gene: 6. The CDR3 has 15 residues. In DNA form, the CDR3 reads TGTGCCATCAGTGCTTCGGGGGGGGGTACCGGGGAGCTGTTTTTT. It codes for CAISASGGGTGELFF.

This clonotype showed up many times. In nucleotides, the CDR3 is TGTGCCATCAGTGCATCGGCGGTTCTAGCCGGGGAGCTGTTTTTT. Protein product: CAISASAVLAGELFF. This chain links TRBV10-3 with TRBJ2-2; D is undetermined. This CDR3 region has 15 residues. The V end lost 4 bases, the J end lost 6 bases, and 15 bases lay between the germline ends. The V gene's germline CDR1 is ENHRY and CDR2 SYGVKD.

A few counts support this clonotype. A much larger clone sits a single nucleotide away, making a read error possible. The genes are TRBV5-1 and TRBJ2-1; TRBD2 matches 7 bases. Germline V gives CDR1 SGHRS, CDR2 YFSETQ. The CDR3 is 15 residues long. With V trimmed by 4 bases and J by 12 bases, 16 bases remained unmatched. The CDR3 here is CASSPPAGNFDGQFF. The DNA for the CDR3 is TGCGCCAGCAGCCCGCCAGCGGGAAATTTCGATGGGCAGTTCTTC.

This rearrangement joins TRBV7-9 to TRBJ2-1; D not resolved. The CDR3 runs to 13 residues. Germline V CDR1 and CDR2: SEHNR, FQNEAQ (reference sequence). Trimming left V 1 base short and J 5 bases short, with 6 bases between. CDR3 sequence reads: CASSLEVHNEQFF. As DNA, the CDR3 is TGTGCCAGCAGCTTAGAGGTCCACAATGAGCAGTTCTTC.

The chain links TRBV5-1 to TRBJ2-3, with 11 bases matching TRBD2. The germline gives CDR1 SGHRS, CDR2 YFSETQ. With V trimmed by 0 bases and J by 5 bases, 8 bases remained unmatched. This CDR3 has 17 amino acids. CDR3 in amino acids: CASSLALAGGRGDTQYF. As DNA, the CDR3 is TGCGCCAGCAGCTTGGCGCTAGCGGGGGGCCGCGGAGATACGCAGTATTTT.

This chain connects TRBV12-5 to TRBJ1-2; 9 bases map to TRBD1. With V trimmed by 6 bases and J by 4 bases, 6 bases remained unmatched. The CDR3 length is 14 residues. CDR1 is LGHNT, CDR2 FRNRAP, per germline. CDR3 in amino acids: CASGDRGISYGYTF. DNA of the CDR3: TGTGCTAGTGGAGACAGGGGGATTAGCTATGGCTACACCTTC.

The V gene is TRBV2, the J gene TRBJ2-3; D unclear. V lost 10 bases and J 5 bases, leaving 16 bases between the germline ends. CDR3 length: 13 residues. Looked up from germline, CDR1 is SNHLY and CDR2 is FYNNEI. The CDR3 spells CATSKVMVDTQYF. CDR3 nucleotides: TGTGCCACCTCTAAGGTGATGGTAGATACGCAGTATTTT.

V usage is TRBV20-1 and J usage is TRBJ1-1; weak D call: TRBD1 (5 bases). V shed 3 bases and J shed 4 bases, with 12 bases lying between them. Germline CDR1 and CDR2: DFQATT and SNEGSKA (reference sequence). The CDR3 totals 13 residues. CDR3 region: CSASSGGSTEAFF. The CDR3 nucleotides read TGCAGTGCTAGTTCGGGGGGGAGCACTGAAGCTTTCTTT.

V is TRBV15 and J is TRBJ1-5; D is perhaps TRBD1 (5 bases). Germline CDR1 LNHNV, CDR2 YYDKDF (reference sequence). The CDR3 spans 14 residues. Trimming shortened V by 3 bases and J by 4 bases, and 10 bases separated the two germline ends. The CDR3 region is CATSSPQGNQPQHF. CDR3 coding DNA: TGTGCCACCAGCAGCCCCCAGGGAAATCAGCCCCAGCATTTT.

This CDR3 is CSVASFEGRDYGYTF. The CDR3 nucleotides are TGCAGCGTTGCCTCCTTTGAAGGGAGGGACTATGGCTACACCTTC. The V gene is TRBV29-1, the J gene TRBJ1-2; D unclear. This CDR3 has 15 amino acids. Germline loops: CDR1 SQVTM, CDR2 ANQGSEA. V shed 4 bases and J shed 3 bases, with 18 bases lying between them.

With regard to this clonotype: Without the conserved terminal phenylalanine or tryptophan, this CDR3 likely stems from a read error. This sequence joins TRBV2 and TRBJ1-2; D remains ambiguous. V shed 3 bases and J shed 3 bases, with 11 bases lying between them. This CDR3 region has 14 residues. Germline CDR1 reads SNHLY; CDR2 reads FYNNEI. The CDR3 nucleotides read TGTGCCAGCAGTGATTGGAGGCAGGACTATGGCTACACCTCC. Its protein is CASSDWRQDYGYTS.

On this clonotype: The junction does not match germline at one end; this may be a read error. V is TRBV2 and J is TRBJ1-4; 7 bases are shared with TRBD1. CDR1 and CDR2 from the germline V gene are SNHLY and FYNNEI. The length of the CDR3 is 16 residues. This CDR3 reads CAGSDGQVSTNEKLFF. The DNA for the CDR3 is TGTGCCGGCAGTGACGGACAGGTTTCAACTAATGAAAAACTGTTTTTT. The variable domain in full, completed from reference TRBV2 and TRBJ1-4, reads EPEVTQTPSHQVTQMGQEVILRCVPISNHLYFYWYRQILGQKVEFLVSFYNNEISEKSEIFDDQFSVERPDGSNFTLKIRSTKLEDSAMYFCAGSDGQVSTNEKLFFGSGTQLSVL.

This clonotype was observed once. The chain has TRBV10-3 and TRBJ1-5; 9 bases are a match to TRBD1. Germline V CDR1 and CDR2: ENHRY, SYGVKD. The CDR3 loop spans 15 amino acids. The V gene end was trimmed by 2 bases and the J gene end by 5 bases; junction bases not matched to a gene: 4. For the CDR3, the DNA is TGTGCCATCAGTGAGGGACAGGGGTCCGATCAGCCCCAGCATTTT. It specifies CAISEGQGSDQPQHF.

The chain has TRBV14 and TRBJ1-2; D ambiguous. V was trimmed by 0 bases and J by 7 bases, leaving 12 bases between them. The germline CDR1 and CDR2 sequences are SGHDN and FVKESK. This CDR3 region has 14 residues. As DNA, the CDR3 is TGTGCCAGCAGCCAAGATCTAATAGGGAGTGGCTACACCTTC. Amino acids: CASSQDLIGSGYTF. Looking up the rest from reference TRBV14 and TRBJ1-2 gives the full variable domain: EAGVTQFPSHSVIEKGQTVTLRCDPISGHDNLYWYRRVMGKEIKFLLHFVKESKQDESGMPNNRFLAERTGGTYSTLKVQPAELEDSGVYFCASSQDLIGSGYTFGSGTRLTVV.

This clonotype was seen repeatedly, ten times or more. The chain recombines TRBV6-1 with TRBJ2-1; TRBD2 might be the D (6 bases). This CDR3 spans 13 amino acids. From germline, CDR1 is MNHNS and CDR2 SASEGT. With 6 bases removed from V and 4 bases from J, the gap between germline ends came to 10 bases. CDR3 nucleotide sequence: TGTGCCAGCAGGTTAGCGGATTACAATGAGCAGTTCTTC. Translated: CASRLADYNEQFF.

The rearrangement links TRBV7-2 to TRBJ1-1; tentative D call: TRBD1 (5 bases). Germline lookup yields CDR1 SGHTA and CDR2 FQGNSA. The CDR3 runs 13 residues. V lost 1 base and J lost 7, with 10 bases in between. CDR3 sequence (DNA): TGTGCCAGCAGCTTAGAGGGCGGGGGTGAAGCTTTCTTT. It encodes CASSLEGGGEAFF.

The chain couples TRBV10-3 to TRBJ2-7; D gene ambiguous. In germline, CDR1 is ENHRY, CDR2 SYGVKD. This CDR3 is built from 13 residues. V lost 1 base to trimming and J lost 7 bases, with 11 bases between them. The CDR3 DNA reads TGTGCCATCAGTGAGTTATCTACGGTTGAGCAGTACTTC. Protein product: CAISELSTVEQYF.

V is TRBV7-3 and J is TRBJ2-5; 7 bases match TRBD2. The CDR3 is made up of 15 amino acids. Germline assignment: CDR1 SGHTA and CDR2 FQGTGA. Germline trimming cut 5 bases from V and 4 bases from J; bases unmatched to any gene: 10. The CDR3 sequence is CASSPSGTWGETQYF. The CDR3 nucleotides are TGTGCCAGCAGCCCAAGCGGGACCTGGGGAGAGACCCAGTACTTC.

This chain joins TRBV7-4 and TRBJ1-1, with D maybe TRBD1 (5 bases). The CDR3 consists of 12 residues. V lost 4 bases, J lost 11 bases, and 14 bases lay in between. CDR1 is SGHVT, CDR2 SQSDAQ, per germline. Written as DNA, the CDR3 is TGTGCCAGCAGCTCGTTTCGGGGGGATGCTTTCTTT. Protein product: CASSSFRGDAFF.

This clonotype was counted only a few times. The V call is TRBV19, the J call TRBJ2-3; no firm D call. The germline V and J ends were trimmed by 5 bases and 6 bases, with 9 bases remaining between them. Germline V gives CDR1 LNHDA, CDR2 SQIVND (reference sequence). The CDR3 is 12 amino acids. The CDR3 DNA sequence: TGTGCCAGTAGTTCTTTCAGGGATACGCAGTATTTT. This sequence encodes CASSSFRDTQYF.

This chain joins TRBV15 and TRBJ2-1; the D is unclear. V was shortened by 0 bases and J by 0 bases, with 9 bases between the two germline ends. CDR1 and CDR2 from the germline V gene are LNHNV and YYDKDF (reference sequence). This CDR3 spans 16 amino acids. The CDR3 loop reads CATSRDRPTSYNEQFF. The CDR3 DNA is TGTGCCACCAGCAGAGATCGGCCGACCTCCTACAATGAGCAGTTCTTC.

This rearrangement joins TRBV7-9 to TRBJ2-7; 10 bases fit TRBD1. V gave up 0 bases and J gave up 5 bases; unmatched junction bases: 10. The CDR3 is 17 amino acids. The germline CDR1 and CDR2 sequences are SEHNR and FQNEAQ (reference sequence). The CDR3 sequence: CASSLAPPGQGSHEQYF. The CDR3 DNA reads as TGTGCCAGCAGCTTAGCCCCGCCGGGACAGGGGTCCCACGAGCAGTACTTC. The full variable domain, rest sourced from reference TRBV7-9 and TRBJ2-7, is DTGVSQNPRHKITKRGQNVTFRCDPISEHNRLYWYRQTLGQGPEFLTYFQNEAQLEKSRLLSDRFSAERPKGSFSTLEIQRTEQGDSAMYLCASSLAPPGQGSHEQYFGPGTRLTVT.